Each of the 24 T cell receptor beta chains below was sequenced from the same sample in a study of OX40 agonist ivuxolimab in advanced cancers. Data came from immunoSEQ multiplex PCR; TCRdb stores just in-frame clones and leaves some out. The data show over 15,000 clones, roughly 77% seen once. Material: CD4+ or CD8+ T cells sorted from blood, obtained in a trial of the OX40 agonist ivuxolimab. The origin of the receptors is an adult with an advanced solid tumor such as melanoma, head and neck, liver or kidney cancer.

This clone was seen ten or more times. This chain joins TRBV30 and TRBJ1-2; the match to TRBD1 covers 8 bases. The V gene end was trimmed by 2 bases and the J gene end by 5 bases; junction bases not matched to a gene: 13. This CDR3 is 16 amino acids long. From germline, CDR1 is GTSNPN and CDR2 SVGIG (reference sequence). As DNA, the CDR3 is TGTGCCTGGAGTCAGCCAGGGGGCCCTGGGCGATATGGCTACACCTTC. It codes for CAWSQPGGPGRYGYTF.

The chain couples TRBV6-5 to TRBJ2-7; possibly TRBD1 for D (6 bases). The CDR3 extends over 14 amino acids. V was shortened by 6 bases and J by 3 bases, with 15 bases between the two germline ends. Germline loops: CDR1 MNHEY, CDR2 SVGAGI. CDR3 region: CASSPGQRHYEQYF. CDR3 nucleotides: TGTGCCAGCAGCCCGGGACAAAGACACTACGAGCAGTACTTC.

The table lists this clone with a count of one. This chain joins TRBV10-3 and TRBJ2-2; either TRBD1 or TRBD2 may fit D (6 bases each). The V end lost 10 bases, the J end lost 2 bases, and 14 bases lay between the germline ends. From germline, CDR1 is ENHRY and CDR2 SYGVKD. The CDR3 has 14 residues. In DNA form, the CDR3 reads TGTGCCACCAAGGGGGGACCAAACACCGGGGAGCTGTTTTTT. Translated, it gives CATKGGPNTGELFF.

This clone is categorized as medium-sized (0.01 to 0.1%). CDR3 sequence reads: CASSPFNIDDRRGYNEQFF. The CDR3 DNA is TGCGCCAGCAGTCCTTTTAATATTGACGACAGAAGGGGCTACAATGAGCAGTTCTTC. The V and J genes are TRBV10-1 and TRBJ2-1, with D perhaps matching TRBD1 (5 bases). V was trimmed by 5 bases and J by 3 bases, leaving 26 bases between them. CDR3 size: 19 residues. CDR1 and CDR2 from the germline V gene are WNHNN and SYGVQD (reference sequence).

This clone was detected only once. The J gene is TRBJ1-4, the V gene TRBV9; D remains ambiguous. This CDR3 comprises 15 residues. Trimming shortened V by 5 bases and J by 7 bases, and 18 bases separated the two germline ends. CDR1 SGDLS and CDR2 YYNGEE come from the germline V gene. Here the CDR3 DNA reads TGTGCCAGCAGTGAATCGAGAAAACCCACTGAAAAACTGTTTTTT. Translating gives CASSESRKPTEKLFF.

V usage is TRBV9 and J usage is TRBJ1-5; D gene uncertain. Germline lookup yields CDR1 SGDLS and CDR2 YYNGEE. The CDR3 is 15 residues long. V was pared by 4 bases and J by 1 base, with 12 bases between. The CDR3 nucleotides are TGTGCCAGCAGCCCCACCGGGCGGAGCAATCAGCCCCAGCATTTT. Protein product: CASSPTGRSNQPQHF.

The rearrangement links TRBV28 to TRBJ2-1; 8 bases are a match to TRBD1. CDR1 MDHEN and CDR2 SYDVKM come from the germline V gene. The trim removed 4 bases at V and 7 bases at J, leaving 3 bases unmatched. This CDR3 is built from 13 residues. CDR3 in DNA: TGTGCCAGCAGTTCGGACAGGGTTAATGAGCAGTTCTTC. Its protein is CASSSDRVNEQFF.

V gene TRBV19 combines with J gene TRBJ2-3; D is possibly TRBD1 (6 bases). This CDR3 region has 14 residues. The V and J ends lost 5 bases and 0 bases respectively, with 9 bases between them. Per the germline V gene, CDR1 is LNHDA and CDR2 is SQIVND (reference sequence). CDR3 DNA: TGTGCCAGTAGTTGGACAGAGAGCACAGATACGCAGTATTTT. This encodes CASSWTESTDTQYF.

V usage is TRBV19 and J usage is TRBJ2-7; the D gene is possibly TRBD1 (6 bases). The CDR3 runs to 15 residues. Germline V gene data show CDR1 as LNHDA and CDR2 as SQIVND (reference sequence). V was cut by 8 bases and J by 4 bases, with 21 bases left in between. The CDR3 region has the DNA TGTGCCAGTTCCCCAGGGGATTCATTTAATTACGAGCAGTACTTC. It codes for CASSPGDSFNYEQYF.

The V and J genes are TRBV5-1 and TRBJ2-7, with 7 bases aligning to TRBD1. The CDR3 covers 15 residues. The germline V gene encodes CDR1 SGHRS and CDR2 YFSETQ. The junction had 9 bases not matched to a gene; V was cut back by 0 bases and J by 6 bases. CDR3 in DNA: TGCGCCAGCAGCTTGGAACCGACAGGGCTAGGCGAGCAGTACTTC. Translating it yields CASSLEPTGLGEQYF. Based on the CDR3 plus reference TRBV5-1 and TRBJ2-7, the full variable domain is KAGVTQTPRYLIKTRGQQVTLSCSPISGHRSVSWYQQTPGQGLQFLFEYFSETQRNKGNFPGRFSGRQFSNSRSEMNVSTLELGDSALYLCASSLEPTGLGEQYFGPGTRLTVT.

This sequence joins TRBV28 and TRBJ1-6; 8 nucleotides align to TRBD1. J lost 0 bases, V lost 6 bases, and 4 bases had no gene match. CDR1 is MDHEN, CDR2 SYDVKM, per germline. The CDR3 consists of 16 residues. The CDR3 sequence: CASRTGAISYNSPLHF. CDR3 DNA: TGTGCCAGCAGGACAGGGGCCATCTCCTATAATTCACCCCTCCACTTT.

J is TRBJ2-3 and V is TRBV4-1, with D possibly being TRBD1 (6 bases). The V gene's germline CDR1 is MGHRA and CDR2 YSYEKL. The V and J ends lost 3 bases and 2 bases respectively, with 15 bases between them. This CDR3 comprises 16 residues. CDR3: CASSQGAGAPTDTQYF. Here the CDR3 DNA reads TGCGCCAGCAGCCAGGGGGCGGGCGCTCCCACAGATACGCAGTATTTT.

J is TRBJ1-5 and V is TRBV10-3, with TRBD1 matching over 7 bases. V trimming: 6 bases; J trimming: 1 base; junction bases outside the gene matches: 6. CDR1 is ENHRY, CDR2 SYGVKD, per germline. The CDR3 has 15 residues. As DNA, the CDR3 is TGTGCCATCAGCGCCACAGGGGACAGCAATCAGCCCCAGCATTTT. Protein product: CAISATGDSNQPQHF.

This clone is medium-sized (0.01 to 0.1%) by share. V usage is TRBV21-1 and J usage is TRBJ2-3; TRBD1, the table's D call, was not compared with the DNA. TRBV21-1 is termed a pseudogene. The CDR3 runs to 13 residues. The CDR3 here is CASSSSFTDTQYF. As DNA, the CDR3 is TGTGCCAGCAGCAGCAGTTTCACAGATACGCAGTATTTT.

This chain uses TRBV7-9 with TRBJ1-4; TRBD1 might be the D (5 bases). Per the germline V gene, CDR1 is SEHNR and CDR2 is FQNEAQ (reference sequence). The length of the CDR3 is 16 residues. V was cut by 3 bases and J by 5 bases, with 16 bases left in between. The CDR3 here is CASSLLQGGQNEKLFF. The DNA for the CDR3 is TGTGCCAGCAGCTTGCTTCAGGGAGGGCAAAATGAAAAACTGTTTTTT. Full variable domain (outside the CDR3, taken from reference TRBV7-9 and TRBJ1-4): DTGVSQNPRHKITKRGQNVTFRCDPISEHNRLYWYRQTLGQGPEFLTYFQNEAQLEKSRLLSDRFSAERPKGSFSTLEIQRTEQGDSAMYLCASSLLQGGQNEKLFFGSGTQLSVL.

CDR3 region: CSVELYRDGNQPQHF. The CDR3 DNA reads TGCAGCGTTGAACTTTACAGGGATGGCAATCAGCCCCAGCATTTT. V usage is TRBV29-1 and J usage is TRBJ1-5, with TRBD1 as a possible D gene (6 bases). Germline CDR1 and CDR2: SQVTM and ANQGSEA. Trimming took off 2 bases at V and 2 bases at J, with 13 bases between the two ends. The CDR3 runs 15 residues.

V gene TRBV28 combines with J gene TRBJ1-2; tentative D call: TRBD1 (6 bases). The V and J ends lost 7 bases and 2 bases respectively, with 14 bases between them. There are 14 residues in the CDR3. CDR1 is MDHEN and CDR2 is SYDVKM in the germline V gene. CDR3 protein: CASTFQGMNYGYTF. As DNA, the CDR3 is TGTGCCAGCACTTTTCAGGGGATGAACTATGGCTACACCTTC.

This chain joins TRBV7-2 and TRBJ1-1, with 7 nucleotides matching TRBD1. The CDR3 totals 13 residues. CDR1 is SGHTA and CDR2 is FQGNSA in the germline V gene. V lost 1 base to trimming and J lost 4 bases; unmatched junction nucleotides: 0. CDR3 DNA: TGTGCCAGCAGCTTAGGGACAGGCACTGAAGCTTTCTTT. It is translated as CASSLGTGTEAFF.

The V gene is TRBV14, the J gene TRBJ2-1; TRBD2 matches at 10 bases. The junction had 4 bases not matched to a gene; V was cut back by 1 base and J by 7 bases. Germline CDR1 and CDR2: SGHDN and FVKESK. The CDR3 spans 15 residues. The DNA of the CDR3 is TGTGCCAGCAGCCAAGTGGCTAGCGGGAGTAATGAGCAGTTCTTC. It specifies CASSQVASGSNEQFF.

The J gene is TRBJ2-7, the V gene TRBV10-3; 9 nucleotides match TRBD1. The V segment lost 4 bases and the J segment 2 bases; nucleotides outside the gene matches: 3. The length of the CDR3 is 14 residues. Germline CDR1 reads ENHRY; CDR2 reads SYGVKD. DNA of the CDR3: TGTGCCATCAGTGTCACAGGGGGCACCTACGAGCAGTACTTC. Its translation is CAISVTGGTYEQYF.

This clone has only one observation. The chain joins TRBV7-8 to TRBJ2-2, with a tentative D call TRBD2 (5 bases). The CDR3 is made up of 13 amino acids. Germline V gene sequence: CDR1 SGHVS, CDR2 FQNEAQ. V was cut by 2 bases and J by 6 bases, with 7 bases left in between. The CDR3 DNA reads as TGTGCCAGCAGCTTATGGGGAGCCGGGGAGCTGTTTTTT. Encoded protein: CASSLWGAGELFF.

The J gene is TRBJ2-1, the V gene TRBV11-2; D is ambiguous. V shed 4 bases and J shed 0 bases, with 4 bases lying between them. Germline loops: CDR1 SGHAT, CDR2 FQNNGV. The CDR3 sequence is 13 residues long. Written as DNA, the CDR3 is TGTGCCAGCAGCTCGAGCTCCTACAATGAGCAGTTCTTC. Its translation: CASSSSSYNEQFF.

The chain has TRBV25-1 and TRBJ1-2; no definite D call. V lost 4 bases to trimming and J lost 0 bases, with 9 bases between them. The CDR3 is 14 residues long. CDR1 is MGHDK, CDR2 SYGVNS, per germline. CDR3 bases: TGTGCCAGCAGTGCCGCAGGCGCTAACTATGGCTACACCTTC. Protein sequence: CASSAAGANYGYTF.

The rearrangement joins TRBV28 to TRBJ2-1; TRBD2 aligns across 8 bases. The CDR3 is 15 amino acids. V trimming: 7 bases; J trimming: 4 bases; junction bases outside the gene matches: 9. The germline CDR1 and CDR2 sequences are MDHEN and SYDVKM. The CDR3: CASIPGASGYNEQFF. In DNA form, the CDR3 reads TGTGCCAGCATCCCCGGGGCTAGCGGGTACAATGAGCAGTTCTTC.